This TCR beta chain was identified during a study of shared clonotypes between healthy human individuals. Across the whole study: Aged 18 to 49, the donors were a couple of women and three men.

From germline, CDR1 is MNHEY and CDR2 SMNVEV (reference sequence). CDR3 size: 15 residues. Trimming removed 6 bases from V and 1 base from J, with 10 bases in between. Naive CD8 cells, CD45RO-negative and positively selected for CCR7, excluded terminally differentiated effector memory CD45RA+ cells. Concerning this clone: The antigen is undetermined.

Investigators spread the genomic DNA of each subset evenly over several immunoSEQ plates. Some clones are missing from TCRdb's copy, which holds only in-frame ones; the method was immunoSEQ multiplex PCR. The table lists under 1 million clones, about 96% of them singletons. General study results and limits: Larger richness was generally estimated for naive than memory subsets.

The clonotype comes from a man aged 25 to 45 in good health. Sequenced: naive CD8+ T cells sorted from blood. The chain recombines TRBV27 with TRBJ2-6; D unclear. The CDR3 DNA follows: TGTGCCAGCAGCCTACTATTTTCTGGGGCCAACGTCCTGACTTTC. This translates into CASSLLFSGANVLTF.